This T cell receptor (beta chain) was captured in a study of shared clonotypes between healthy human individuals. Study details: Three plates each covered CD4 naive and memory; CD8 naive two, CD8 memory one.

Germline V lookup: CDR1 LGHNA, CDR2 YSLEER. Trimming removed 3 bases from V and 4 bases from J, with 12 bases in between. CDR3 length: 14 amino acids. This clone is a singleton in its sample. Source study methods: Filtering differed for immunoSEQ, which gave only junction sequences without quality scores. TCRdb's table, derived via immunoSEQ multiplex PCR, lists solely in-frame clones and lacks some. The DNA gave D and trimming, while V, J and clone size come from that table. The sample includes about 960,000 clones, around 80% of them seen just once. What was sequenced was memory CD4+ T cells sorted from blood. Subset specified: CD45RA-negative fraction. This clonotype was sampled from a man younger than 30 in good health. The chain employs TRBV4-3 and TRBJ1-2, with D maybe TRBD1 (6 bases). As DNA, the CDR3 is TGCGCCAGCAGCCATAGACAGGCTAGCTATGGCTACACCTTC. It is translated as CASSHRQASYGYTF.